This TCR beta chain was identified during a study of shared clonotypes between healthy human individuals (dated by TCRdb to the early 2020s). Background for the entire study: The cohort comprised two women and three men aged 18 to 49 years. Per donor, leukapheresis produced somewhere between about 0.85 and 8.9 billion PBMCs. For each donor, CD4 naive and CD4 memory were each run on three plates, CD8 naive on two plates, and CD8 memory on one plate. To estimate repertoire size and how much clonotypes are shared between individuals, the study performed deep sequencing of blood TCR repertoires from roughly five healthy adults. To increase sequencing depth and limit assay-specific biases, different laboratories used diverse techniques to prepare libraries and sequence TCR repertoires.

Using the deep immunoSEQ assay, multiplex PCR amplified TCR CDR3 regions from genomic DNA. Extracted genomic DNA from each cell subset was spread evenly across all wells of several immunoSEQ 96-well plates, with each plate serving as a replicate. For sorted subsets, about 210 ng of genomic DNA, equivalent to roughly 33,000 T cell genomes, went into each replicate PCR. Purified libraries were quantified with a Qubit 3.0 fluorometer, sized on a Bioanalyzer 2100, and re-quantified with the KAPA Library Quantification kit. Each immunoSEQ 96-well plate was sequenced on its own single-read 150-cycle Illumina NextSeq 550 flow cell. Regarding the original processing steps: Because the immunoSEQ output held only junctional sequences and lacked quality scores, the filtering could not match the filtering applied to full-length reads. Sequences were annotated with PyIR, a Python wrapper for IgBLAST v1.9, using IMGT germline references to assign V/J genes and CDR3. Reads were filtered out if the reads had weak V/J assignments (E-value above 1e-6), no CDR3, stop codons, out-of-frame junctions, or ambiguous translated residues. V3J clonotypes were defined as sequences sharing an identical inferred V gene, J gene, and CDR3 amino acid sequence. The percentage overlap between two repertoires was calculated by dividing the number of shared unique clonotypes by the size of the smaller repertoire. Repertoire richness was assessed with RTK rarefaction, the Chao1 estimator, and Recon v2.1 estimates of unobserved clonotypes. Generation probabilities for all TCRbeta clonotypes obtained by the gDNA method from a few donors were computed using OLGA. Drawn from immuneACCESS, this table holds only the in-frame rearrangements with V and J called that TCRdb kept. Clones are partly lost; checked studies trace under half to an unresolved V gene and leave the rest unexplained. The V and J calls and clone size come from that table; D and trimming were worked out from the DNA. This sample lists around 2.1 million clones; about 92% were detected once. More than 1.5% of the sample is in the top ten clones.

The count of this clone is one. Its antigen specificity is not known. No base quality values were provided; no much bigger clone lies one nucleotide off. For the CD8 naive samples, CD45RO-negative cells were positively selected for CCR7, yielding a CD45RA+CCR7+ population from which TemRA cells were excluded. The donors were healthy, HIV-negative adults with no recently reported acute infections or vaccinations. Every donor was a Caucasian adult residing in Nashville, Tennessee, USA. Blood was collected by leukapheresis, and PBMCs were isolated by Ficoll-Histopaque density gradient centrifugation and then cryopreserved in liquid nitrogen vapor phase. Purity and quantity of every magnetically sorted T cell population were checked by analytical flow cytometry. From each sorted fraction, genomic DNA was isolated and quantified by UV absorbance on a Nanodrop 2000c. The CDR3 starts with the cysteine, ends with the phenylalanine, and has 16 residues. Only the CDR3 DNA is retained, 48 bases long and in frame from the first base. CDR1 and CDR2 (SGHTA, FQGNSA) derive from the germline V gene. V and J lose 5 bases and 1 base, and a span of 17 bases separates them.

Study-wide findings and limitations: Compared with non-shared clonotypes, the clonotypes found in all four sorted-subset donors had higher generation probabilities. Based on pairwise subsampling, the degree of clonotype sharing among donors was expected to be affected by sequencing depth. Even with the large sequencing depth, rarefaction of the sorted-subset datasets indicated that sequencing was incomplete. Naive subsets generally had larger estimated clonotype richness than memory subsets did. Sampling was restricted to blood, and TCR repertoires in tissues likely differ from the TCR repertoires found in blood. The genetic and exposure-history diversity represented was limited by the small number of donors. Sharing across a few donors was observed for 5% to 6.5% of naive CD4, less than 4% of naive CD8, over 2% of memory CD4, and around 0.42% of memory CD8 clonotypes.

This receptor chain uses TRBV7-2 and TRBJ1-1; TRBD1 is possibly the D segment (5 matching bases). This TCR was recovered from a man aged 18 to 35 in good health. Some clones in this sample may be carry-over from other donors' samples. Sequenced sample: naive CD8+ T cells from PBMCs. The sample's cell subset or site label is to be understood as: CD45RA+CCR7+. The CDR3 has the sequence CASSRTYLGANTEAFF. Read as DNA, the sequence is TGTGCCAGCAGCCGAACCTATCTAGGGGCGAACACTGAAGCTTTCTTT.